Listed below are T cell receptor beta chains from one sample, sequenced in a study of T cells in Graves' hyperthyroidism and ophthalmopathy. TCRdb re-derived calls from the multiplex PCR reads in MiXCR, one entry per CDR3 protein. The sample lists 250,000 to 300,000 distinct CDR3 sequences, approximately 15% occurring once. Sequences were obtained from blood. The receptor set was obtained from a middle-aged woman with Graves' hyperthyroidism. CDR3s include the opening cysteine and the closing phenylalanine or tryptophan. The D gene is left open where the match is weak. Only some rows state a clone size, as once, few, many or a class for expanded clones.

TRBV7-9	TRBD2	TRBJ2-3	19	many	TGTGCCAGCAGCCGGACCCTATTTAGCGGGAGGGCCGCATCGGATACGCAGTATTTT	CASSRTLFSGRAASDTQYF
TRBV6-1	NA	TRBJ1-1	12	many	TGTGCCAGCAGTGGCCGGTGGTCGGAAGCTTTCTTT	CASSGRWSEAFF
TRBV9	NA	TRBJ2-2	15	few	TGTGCCAGCAGCCAAGCTCGGGGAAACACCGGGGAGCTGTTTTTT	CASSQARGNTGELFF
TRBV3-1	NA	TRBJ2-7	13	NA	TGTGCCAGCAGCCAATTGGGAGAGCCCCAGCAGTACTTC	CASSQLGEPQQYF
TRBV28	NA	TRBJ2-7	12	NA	TGTGCCAGCAGTTCCTCAGGGGACGAGCAGTGCTTC	CASSSSGDEQCF
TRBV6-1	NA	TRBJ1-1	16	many	TGTGCCAGCAGCGGACTCCGGGGTGGGAGGAACACTGAAGCTTTCTTT	CASSGLRGGRNTEAFF
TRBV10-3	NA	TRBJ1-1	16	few	TGTGCCATCAGTGGGATCCTGGCAAGGCGGGACACTGAAGCTTTCTTT	CAISGILARRDTEAFF
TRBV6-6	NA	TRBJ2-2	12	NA	TGTGCCAGCAGTTACTCCCCCGGGGAGCTGTTTTTT	CASSYSPGELFF
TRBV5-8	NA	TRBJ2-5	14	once	TGTGCCAGCAGCCCCCAGCGGGCCCAAGAGACCCAGTACTTC	CASSPQRAQETQYF
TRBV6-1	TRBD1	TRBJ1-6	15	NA	TGTGCCAGCAGGAAAATGGGACAGGATAATTCACCCCTCCACTTT	CASRKMGQDNSPLHF
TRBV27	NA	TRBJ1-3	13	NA	TGTGCCAGCAGTTTAAGTTCAAGAAACACCATATATTTT	CASSLSSRNTIYF
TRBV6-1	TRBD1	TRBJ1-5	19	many	TGTGCCAGCAGTCCTTCCGGGACAGGGACCCTATATAGCAATCAGCCCCAGCATTTT	CASSPSGTGTLYSNQPQHF
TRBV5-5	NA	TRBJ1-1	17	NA	TGTGCCAGCAGCCCCCCCACGATTTCAACAGGGTTTCCTGAAGCTTTCTTT	CASSPPTISTGFPEAFF
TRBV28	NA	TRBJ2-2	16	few	TGTGCCAGCAGCCCTACGGGACGGGGAAACACCGGGGAGCTGTTTTTT	CASSPTGRGNTGELFF
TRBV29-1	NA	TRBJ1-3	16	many	TGCAGCGCCGCAAAGGACAGCTTCTCCACTGGAAACACCATATATTTT	CSAAKDSFSTGNTIYF
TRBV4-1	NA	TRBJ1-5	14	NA	TGCGCCAGCAGTCCGGGACGCTCCAATCAGCCCCAGCATTTT	CASSPGRSNQPQHF
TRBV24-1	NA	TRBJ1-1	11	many	TGTGCCACCACTCCCGGCACTGAAGCTTTCTTT	CATTPGTEAFF
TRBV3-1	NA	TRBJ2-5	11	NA	TGTGCCAGCAGCCACCAAGGGACCCTCTTCTTC	CASSHQGTLFF
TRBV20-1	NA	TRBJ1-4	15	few	TGCAGTGCTATCCCGGGGGGCTCAACTAATGAAAAACTGTTTTTT	CSAIPGGSTNEKLFF
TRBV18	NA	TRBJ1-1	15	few	TGTGCCAGCTCACCACCGGGGGGCAGGGGAACTGAAGCTTTCTTT	CASSPPGGRGTEAFF
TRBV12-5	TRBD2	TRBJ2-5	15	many	TGTGCTAGTGGTTTGGTACGGGGGGGCGTGAGGACCCAGTACTTC	CASGLVRGGVRTQYF
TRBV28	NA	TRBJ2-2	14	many	TGTGCCAGCAGCTCAGGGAGGCGTCCCGGGGAGCTGTTTTTT	CASSSGRRPGELFF
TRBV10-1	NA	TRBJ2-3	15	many	TGCGCCAGCAGTGAGTCCCTACAGACAACAGATACGCAGTATTTT	CASSESLQTTDTQYF
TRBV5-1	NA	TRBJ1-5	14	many	TGCGCCAGCAGCTGGGGGACCGCAAATCAGCCCCAGCATTTT	CASSWGTANQPQHF
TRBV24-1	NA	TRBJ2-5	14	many	TGTGCCACCAGTGATCCTGGGCGGCAAGAGACCCAGTACTTC	CATSDPGRQETQYF
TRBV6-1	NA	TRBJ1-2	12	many	TGTGCCAGCATGGACCGCTTTTATGGCTACACCTTC	CASMDRFYGYTF
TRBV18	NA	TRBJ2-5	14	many	TGTGCCAGCTCACCTGGTCTGTACCAAGAGACCCAGTACTTC	CASSPGLYQETQYF
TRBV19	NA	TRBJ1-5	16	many	TGTGCCAGTAAACCAGGGAGTCCAGCTAGCAATCAGCCCCAGCATTTT	CASKPGSPASNQPQHF
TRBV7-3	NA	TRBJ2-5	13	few	TGTGCCAGCAGCTATGGGTATTCGGGGACCCAGTACTTC	CASSYGYSGTQYF
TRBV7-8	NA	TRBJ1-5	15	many	TGTGCCAGCAGCCCGGGGACTACTAGCAATCAGCCCCAGCATTTT	CASSPGTTSNQPQHF
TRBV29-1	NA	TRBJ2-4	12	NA	TGCAGCGTTCGGGACCCCCCGGACATTCAGTACTTC	CSVRDPPDIQYF
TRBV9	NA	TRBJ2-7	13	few	TGTGCCAGCAGCGTCGATACAGGGACCGAGCAGTACTTC	CASSVDTGTEQYF
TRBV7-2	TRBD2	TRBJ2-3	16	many	TGTGCCAGCAGCTCGAGGGGACTAGCGGGATATGGTACGCAGTATTTT	CASSSRGLAGYGTQYF
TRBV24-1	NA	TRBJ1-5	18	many	TGTGCCACCAGTGATTCAAGGGCCCCGCCATATAGCAATCAGCCCCAGCATTTT	CATSDSRAPPYSNQPQHF
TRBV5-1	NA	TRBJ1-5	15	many	TGCGCCAGCAGCTTGGAGGGCCGCAGGCATCAGCCCCAGCATTTT	CASSLEGRRHQPQHF
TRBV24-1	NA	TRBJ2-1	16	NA	TGTGCCACCAGTGACTGGCGGGCGTCCCCCTACAATGAGCAGTTCTTC	CATSDWRASPYNEQFF
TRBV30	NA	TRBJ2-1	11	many	TGTGCCCTAAGACAGGCCTACGAGCAGTTCTTC	CALRQAYEQFF
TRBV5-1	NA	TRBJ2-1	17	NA	TGCGCCAGCAGCTTACGGGACCAAAGGAGCTCCTACAATGAGCAGTTCTTC	CASSLRDQRSSYNEQFF
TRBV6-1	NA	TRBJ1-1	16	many	TGTGCCAGCAGTTATCTCAAGCCTGACAAACCACATGAAGCTTTCTTT	CASSYLKPDKPHEAFF
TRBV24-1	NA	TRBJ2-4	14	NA	TGTGCCACCAGTGATCTGGGGGAAGGGAACATTCAGTACTTC	CATSDLGEGNIQYF
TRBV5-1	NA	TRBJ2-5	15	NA	TGCGCCAGCAGCTTAGGTTCAACGTCGGGAGAGACCCAGTACTTC	CASSLGSTSGETQYF
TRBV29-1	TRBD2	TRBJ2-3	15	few	TGCAGCGTCGCCCGGGGAGCGGGAGTAGCAGATACGCAGTATTTT	CSVARGAGVADTQYF
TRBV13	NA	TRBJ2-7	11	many	TGTGCCAGCAGCTTGGGAAAAGAGCAGTACTTC	CASSLGKEQYF
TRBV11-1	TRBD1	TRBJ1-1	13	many	TGTGCCACCCGCAACAGGGGGCAAACTGAAGCTTTCTTT	CATRNRGQTEAFF
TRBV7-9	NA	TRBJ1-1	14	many	TGTGCCAGCAGCCGGACCCAAATGAACACTGAAGCTTTCTTT	CASSRTQMNTEAFF